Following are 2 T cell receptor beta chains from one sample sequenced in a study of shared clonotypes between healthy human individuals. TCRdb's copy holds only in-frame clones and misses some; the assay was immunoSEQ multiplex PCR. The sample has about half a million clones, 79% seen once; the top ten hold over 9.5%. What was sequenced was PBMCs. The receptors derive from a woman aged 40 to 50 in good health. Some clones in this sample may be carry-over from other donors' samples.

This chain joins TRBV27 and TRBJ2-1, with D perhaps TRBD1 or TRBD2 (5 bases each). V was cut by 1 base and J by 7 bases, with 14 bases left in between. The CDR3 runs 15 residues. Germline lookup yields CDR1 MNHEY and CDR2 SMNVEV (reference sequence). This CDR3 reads CASSLFVGKGNEQFF. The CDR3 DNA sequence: TGTGCCAGCAGTTTATTTGTCGGGAAGGGGAATGAGCAGTTCTTC.

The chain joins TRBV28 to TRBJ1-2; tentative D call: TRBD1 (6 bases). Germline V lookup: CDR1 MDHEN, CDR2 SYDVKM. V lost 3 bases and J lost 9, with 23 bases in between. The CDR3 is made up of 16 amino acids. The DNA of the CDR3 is TGTGCCAGCAGTTTTAACCATAAAGTGGACAGCTCTCGCTACACCTTC. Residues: CASSFNHKVDSSRYTF.